A single sample is the source of the 27 T cell receptor delta chains below, sequenced in a study of γδ T cells in repeated Plasmodium falciparum infection. TCRdb reprocessed the multiplex PCR reads using CATT. This sample has approximately 93,000 delta-chain clones, with approximately 0.96% found just once. Flow sorting of PBMC yielded separate Vgamma9/Vdelta2+ and Vdelta2-negative gammadelta T cell populations for bulk repertoire analysis. The sample taken for sequencing was gamma-delta T cells from blood. These receptors were collected from a pool of human donors (malaria-infected and uninfected, not separated).

About this clone: The protein that TCRdb holds for this DNA derives from a much larger clone and differs from the translated DNA at residue 18, which likely indicates a read error; the protein shown here is translated from the DNA. The chain couples TRDV2 to TRDJ2, with TRDD3 matching over 10 bases. The CDR3 has 20 residues. Germline V gene data show CDR1 as GEAIGNYY and CDR2 as EKD. CDR3 loop: CACDTLTGGSSKDLTAQHFF. CDR3 in DNA: TGTGCCTGTGACACCCTTACTGGGGGATCGAGCAAAGATTTGACAGCACAACACTTCTTT.

With respect to this clone: This DNA translates differently at residue 3 from the TCRdb protein, which is that of a much larger clone; a read error is likely, and the protein shown is the DNA's own translation. The genes are TRDV1 and TRDJ1; a possible D gene is TRDD3 (7 bases). No J segment appears in TCRdb, so it was assigned here by matching the sequence to germline. The CDR3 contains 18 residues. CDR1 is TSWWSYY and CDR2 is QGS in the germline V gene. CDR3 protein: CAPGELILRLGGTDKLIF. In nucleotides, the CDR3 is TGTGCTCCTGGGGAACTAATCCTACGTCTGGGGGGGACCGATAAACTCATCTTT.

Comments on this clone: A far larger clone is just one base off, so this is likely a read error. The same CDR3 arises from other DNA sequences in this sample as well. The V call is TRDV2, the J call TRDJ1; 9 bases match TRDD3. TCRdb records no J gene; here it was assigned by comparing the DNA to germline. The CDR3 contains 19 residues. Germline CDR1 reads GEAIGNYY; CDR2 reads EKD. CDR3 coding DNA: TGCGCCTGTGACACGATCCCCCTGGGGATACGGCCGGGCACCGATAAACTCATCTTT. This gives the protein CACDTIPLGIRPGTDKLIF.

Remarks on this clone: This DNA translates differently at residue 6 from the TCRdb protein, which is that of a much larger clone; a read error is likely, and the protein shown is the DNA's own translation. This chain joins TRDV1 and TRDJ1, with 9 bases matching TRDD3. TCRdb offers no J gene call, so here the DNA was matched to germline to obtain one. This CDR3 is 16 amino acids long. CDR1 and CDR2 (germline): TSWWSYY, QGS. J gave up 7 bases and V 2 bases, and 11 bases lay outside the gene matches. The CDR3 loop reads CALGEALTGGPTKLIF. Written as DNA, the CDR3 is TGTGCTCTTGGGGAAGCCCTTACTGGGGGACCTACTAAACTCATCTTT.

Within the sample, this clone is medium-sized. At the DNA level, this CDR3 is encoded by other sequences in the same sample as well. This chain uses TRDV2 with TRDJ2; 9 positions match TRDD3. The CDR3 is 14 residues long. V shed 3 bases and J 8 bases; nucleotides not matched to a gene: 6. CDR1 is GEAIGNYY and CDR2 is EKD in the germline V gene. CDR3 nucleotides: TGTGCCTGTGACCAACTGGGGGAACCCGCACAACTCTTCTTT. Amino acids: CACDQLGEPAQLFF.

For this clone: The TCRdb record carries a much larger clone's protein, which differs from this DNA's translation at residue 3; a read error is the likely cause, and the protein listed here is the DNA translation. The chain is built from TRDV2 and TRDJ1; D not certain. The J gene was not available in TCRdb and was assigned here by matching the DNA to germline segments. Germline assignment: CDR1 GEAIGNYY and CDR2 EKD. V was clipped by 9 bases and J by 0 bases, with 31 bases between them. The CDR3 has 19 amino acids. Written as DNA, the CDR3 is TGTGCCCGTGTGGGCACTTGGAAAGGAATCTCACTCCACACCGATAAACTCATCTTT. Translation gives CARVGTWKGISLHTDKLIF.

Points on this clone: The protein recorded in TCRdb matches a much larger clone and deviates from this DNA's translation at residue 12, suggesting a read error; the protein here is obtained by translating the DNA. This chain joins TRDV2 and TRDJ1; 12 bases agree with TRDD3. The J gene, absent from TCRdb, was called here by matching the DNA to germline. CDR1 and CDR2 from the germline V gene are GEAIGNYY and EKD. The CDR3 totals 19 residues. V was clipped by 0 bases and J by 5 bases; unmatched bases: 15. This chain's CDR3 is CACDTLTDWGIQSTDKLIF. In DNA form, the CDR3 reads TGTGCCTGTGACACCCTTACCGACTGGGGGATACAATCCACAGATAAACTCATCTTT.

In regard to this clone: A far larger clone is one nucleotide away, so this likely arose from a read error. Within the sample, other DNA sequences also encode this same CDR3. The chain couples TRDV1 to TRDJ1; 10 nucleotides agree with TRDD3. TCRdb records no J gene; here it was assigned by comparing the DNA to germline. Unmatched junction bases numbered 7, after V lost 0 bases and J lost 0 bases. Germline V gene data show CDR1 as TSWWSYY and CDR2 as QGS. There are 18 residues in the CDR3. CDR3 DNA sequence: TGTGCTCTTGGGGAACTAGAACTGGGGGATTTGTACACCGATAAACTCATCTTT. Its translation: CALGELELGDLYTDKLIF.

Comment on this clone: TCRdb's listed protein matches a much larger clone and diverges from this DNA's translation at residue 9, likely through a read error; the protein shown comes from the DNA. Other DNA sequences in this sample translate to the same CDR3. This sequence joins TRDV2 and TRDJ1; D is unclear. Here the J gene came from matching the DNA to germline, since TCRdb omits it. Looked up from germline, CDR1 is GEAIGNYY and CDR2 is EKD. The V end lost 0 bases, the J end lost 0 bases, and 13 bases lay between the germline ends. The CDR3 totals 16 residues. The CDR3 DNA sequence: TGTGCCTGTGACACCGTGGGAGGCTCTTACACCGATAAACTCATCTTT. Protein product: CACDTVGGSYTDKLIF.

In this sample, this clone turned up a few times. TCRdb's entry gives the protein of a much larger clone, which mismatches this DNA's translation at residue 12, likely from a read error; the protein reported here is translated from the DNA. The CDR3 reads CALGVPGTLFTGKLIF. The CDR3 DNA reads TGTGCTCTTGGGGTCCCGGGGACCCTCTTCACCGGTAAACTCATCTTT. V usage is TRDV1 and J usage is TRDJ1; possibly TRDD3 for D (5 bases). The J gene, missing from TCRdb, was assigned here through DNA to germline matching. The CDR3 runs 16 residues. Per germline, CDR1 TSWWSYY and CDR2 QGS.

This clone was observed a handful of times. The TCRdb protein, from a much larger clone, departs from this DNA's translation at residue 14, likely by read error; the protein shown derives from the DNA. This chain uses TRDV2 with TRDJ1, with a tentative D call TRDD3 (6 bases). TCRdb lists no J gene, so it was determined here by aligning the DNA to germline. Germline V gene sequence: CDR1 GEAIGNYY, CDR2 EKD. CDR3 length equals 17 residues. CDR3: CACDPWGPGAYTDELIF. The CDR3 DNA reads TGTGCCTGTGACCCCTGGGGCCCGGGGGCCTACACCGATGAACTCATCTTT.

This clone came up a few times. TCRdb shows a much larger clone's protein in place of this DNA's translation, and the two differ at residue 4, likely through a read error; the protein shown is translated from the DNA. The V call is TRDV1, the J call TRDJ1; D is ambiguous. Germline V CDR1 and CDR2: TSWWSYY, QGS. There are 16 residues in the CDR3. The CDR3 sequence: CALVEREVWDTDKLIF. In DNA, the CDR3 is TGTGCTCTTGTGGAACGGGAGGTTTGGGACACCGATAAACTCATCTTT.

In regard to this clone: The TCRdb protein, from a much larger clone, departs from this DNA's translation at residue 6, likely by read error; the protein shown derives from the DNA. The rearrangement links TRDV1 to TRDJ1, with 7 bases aligning to TRDD3. This CDR3 comprises 17 residues. Germline V lookup: CDR1 TSWWSYY, CDR2 QGS. V shed 2 bases and J 5 bases; nucleotides not matched to a gene: 14. DNA of the CDR3: TGTGCTCTTGGGGAATGGACTTCGGGGGGGGATGCTGATAAACTCATCTTT. It encodes CALGEWTSGGDADKLIF.

This clone was picked up a small number of times. The protein TCRdb gives is from a much larger clone and does not agree with this DNA's translation at residue 10, likely a read error; the protein shown here comes from the DNA. The chain's CDR3 is CALGELTFGQLLGAYTDKLIF. DNA for the CDR3: TGTGCTCTTGGGGAACTAACCTTCGGTCAACTACTGGGGGCGTACACCGATAAACTCATCTTT. The chain is built from TRDV1 and TRDJ1, with TRDD3 matching 8 bases. The J segment lost 0 bases and the V segment lost 0 bases, leaving 18 bases of the junction unmatched. CDR1 and CDR2 (germline): TSWWSYY, QGS. The CDR3 sequence is 21 residues long.

A few counts support this clone. For this DNA, TCRdb reports the protein of a much larger clone, which diverges at residue 13, most likely from a read error; the protein presented here is translated directly from the DNA. The CDR3 coding sequence is TGTGCCTGTGACACCATGGGGGAGGTAAACACCGATGAACTCATCTTT. Translation: CACDTMGEVNTDELIF. V usage is TRDV2 and J usage is TRDJ1; 7 bases map to TRDD3. Germline matching of the DNA provided the J gene here, since TCRdb leaves it blank. Germline V gene data show CDR1 as GEAIGNYY and CDR2 as EKD. The CDR3 spans 16 residues.

Note on this clone: This sequence is one base from a far larger clone and is likely a read error. In the same sample, other DNA sequences code for this CDR3. The DNA for the CDR3 is TGTGCTCTTGGGGAACCCACTCCGATACTGGGAACGCGAATTGGCACCGATAAACTCATCTTT. Translation: CALGEPTPILGTRIGTDKLIF. V gene TRDV1 combines with J gene TRDJ1; tentatively, D is TRDD3 (6 bases). In the absence of a J gene in TCRdb, the DNA was matched to germline to assign it here. Trimming removed 1 base from V and 1 base from J, with 28 bases in between. This CDR3 contains 21 residues. Germline V gene sequence: CDR1 TSWWSYY, CDR2 QGS.

The sample holds many counts of this clone. A far larger clone is one base from this, pointing to a likely read error. Within the sample, other DNA sequences also encode this same CDR3. V and J are TRDV2 and TRDJ1; no reliable D call. The CDR3 loop spans 13 amino acids. The ends were cut back, 3 bases at V and 11 bases at J, with 18 bases in the middle. The germline V gene encodes CDR1 GEAIGNYY and CDR2 EKD. The CDR3: CACDVRRVPELIF. The CDR3 nucleotides are TGTGCCTGTGACGTCCGACGGGTCCCCGAGCTCATCTTT.

Comments on this clone: TCRdb shows a much larger clone's protein in place of this DNA's translation, and the two differ at residue 9, likely through a read error; the protein shown is translated from the DNA. V gene TRDV1 combines with J gene TRDJ1; D perhaps matches TRDD3 (6 bases). The J gene is not listed in TCRdb, so it was assigned here from a DNA match to germline. Germline CDR1 TSWWSYY, CDR2 QGS. V gave up 0 bases and J gave up 0 bases, with 35 bases separating them. This CDR3 comprises 24 residues. Here the CDR3 DNA reads TGTGCTCTTGGGGAACTAGAGATCGTCCCAAATCCGTACCGGGGGACGAGGTACACCGATAAACTCATCTTT. Amino acid sequence: CALGELEIVPNPYRGTRYTDKLIF.

This clone was detected ten times or more. This probably arose from a read error, given a far larger clone one base away. Distinct nucleotide sequences in the sample also encode this CDR3. J is TRDJ1 and V is TRDV2; 11 nucleotides line up with TRDD3. The J gene was missing in TCRdb and was found by matching the end of the DNA to germline. There are 16 residues in the CDR3. Trimming cost V 2 bases and J 1 base; bases outside gene matches: 5. CDR1 is GEAIGNYY and CDR2 is EKD in the germline V gene. The chain's CDR3 is CACDILGDTLTDKLIF. CDR3 nucleotide sequence: TGTGCCTGTGACATATTGGGGGATACGCTCACCGATAAACTCATCTTT.

As concerns this clone: This likely stems from a read error, as it lies one base from a far larger clone. Other nucleotide sequences from this sample produce the same CDR3. TRDV1 is the V gene, and the J gene was not called; the table's D call TRDD3 went unverified against the DNA. The CDR3 totals 19 residues. Germline V gives CDR1 TSWWSYY, CDR2 QGS. In DNA, the CDR3 is TGTGCTCTTGGGGAAAAAAGGAAAGGTTACTGGGGGAACACCGATAAACTCATCTTC. Residues: CALGEKRKGYWGNTDKLIF.

This clone was observed a handful of times. Translating this DNA gives a protein that differs at residue 7 from the TCRdb one, which belongs to a much larger clone; a read error is likely, and the protein shown is this translation. The chain is built from TRDV2 and TRDJ1, with 13 bases that match TRDD3. Germline trimming cut 1 base from V and 0 bases from J; bases unmatched to any gene: 13. The CDR3 has 20 residues. Germline-derived CDR1 and CDR2 are GEAIGNYY and EKD. CDR3 residues: CACDTPLTGGYEGYTDKLIF. CDR3 sequence (DNA): TGTGCCTGTGACACACCCCTTACTGGGGGATACGAAGGATACACCGATAAACTCATCTTT.

This clone was found a few times. TCRdb shows a much larger clone's protein in place of this DNA's translation, and the two differ at residue 18, likely through a read error; the protein shown is translated from the DNA. The V gene is TRDV2; the J gene was not called; TRDD3 was called by the table and not checked on the DNA. The CDR3 extends over 20 amino acids. Germline V gives CDR1 GEAIGNYY, CDR2 EKD. The CDR3 region has the DNA TGTGCCTGTGACACGGGTGAACGTACTGGGGGATTGCCGTACACCGATAAACCCATCTTT. It is translated as CACDTGERTGGLPYTDKPIF.

This clone was seen more than once but under ten times. Only one base separates this from a far larger clonotype, so it likely reflects a read error. The same CDR3 also results from other DNA sequences found in this sample. The chain joins TRDV1 to TRDJ1; tentatively, D is TRDD3 (6 bases). Since TCRdb gives no J gene, matching the DNA to germline was used here to assign it. Germline CDR1 TSWWSYY, CDR2 QGS. The CDR3 has 14 amino acids. The CDR3 DNA reads TGTGCTCTCTGGGGACGATCGTACACTGATAAACTCATCTTT. This sequence encodes CALWGRSYTDKLIF.

This clone was seen a handful of times. A far larger clone is one nucleotide away, so this likely arose from a read error. The sample has other DNA sequences that encode this CDR3 too. The chain is built from TRDV1 and TRDJ1; TRDD3 agrees at 8 bases. CDR1 is TSWWSYY and CDR2 is QGS in the germline V gene. There are 19 residues in the CDR3. Here the CDR3 DNA reads TGTGCCCTTGGGGAACTATCCTACCAGGGGGATAGCTACACCGATAAACTCATCTTT. Protein product: CALGELSYQGDSYTDKLIF.

A remark on this clone: TCRdb's entry gives the protein of a much larger clone, which mismatches this DNA's translation at residue 15, likely from a read error; the protein reported here is translated from the DNA. For the V gene the call is TRDV2; the J gene has no call; TRDD3 is the table's D call and was not checked against the DNA. Germline lookup yields CDR1 GEAIGNYY and CDR2 EKD. The CDR3 is made up of 17 amino acids. DNA for the CDR3: TGTGCCTGTGACACTATACGGCGGGGATACGAAGGCGATAAACACATCTTT. This translates into CACDTIRRGYEGDKHIF.

This clone was observed a few times. TCRdb's protein for this DNA is that of a much larger clone and differs from the translation at residue 11, likely a read error; the protein shown is the DNA translation. The J gene is TRDJ1, the V gene TRDV1, with TRDD3 identical over 10 bases. Looked up from germline, CDR1 is TSWWSYY and CDR2 is QGS. The CDR3 runs 23 residues. V lost 2 bases to trimming and J lost 0 bases; unmatched junction nucleotides: 24. CDR3 bases: TGTGCTCTTGGGGAAAACCCCTCCCACGTACCGGGGGATACGCCAGTGTACACCGATAAACTCATCTTT. Translation gives CALGENPSHVPGDTPVYTDKLIF.

This clone has just a few counts. With only one base between it and a far larger clone, this is likely a read error. The sample holds other DNA sequences that translate to the same CDR3. The CDR3 protein is CALGEYYSGGSLIF. The CDR3 bases are TGTGCCCTTGGGGAATACTACTCTGGGGGATCTCTCATCTTT. This chain links TRDV1 with TRDJ1; the match to TRDD3 covers 9 bases. The CDR3 loop spans 14 amino acids. Germline V lookup: CDR1 TSWWSYY, CDR2 QGS.